A selection of T cell receptor beta chains follows, all from one sample in a study of blood T cell repertoires in COVID-19. Method: immunoSEQ multiplex PCR; TCRdb's copy keeps in-frame clones and lacks some. The sample includes approximately 140,000 clones, about four fifths seen only once; the top ten take 1.6%. Sequencing used peripheral blood. These receptors were obtained from a human donor in a cohort sampled during active COVID-19. CDR3s include the opening cysteine and the closing phenylalanine or tryptophan. The D gene is left open where the match is weak. Clone size is shown for a subset of rows, as once, few, many or a class of expanded clone.

>TRBV27|.|TRBD2|TRBJ2-5
CASSGGLAGTTQYF
TGTGCCAGCAGTGGGGGACTAGCGGGAACGACCCAGTACTTC
>TRBV11-3|.|.|TRBJ2-7
CASSFSDEQYF
TGTGCCAGCAGCTTTTCGGACGAGCAGTACTTC
>TRBV15|.|TRBD2|TRBJ2-7
CATSVGLAGGRYEQYF
TGTGCCACCAGTGTCGGACTAGCGGGAGGGCGCTACGAGCAGTACTTC
>TRBV5-3|.|TRBD1|TRBJ1-2
CARIVNRGRTYGYTF
TGTGCCAGAATCGTTAACAGGGGGCGGACCTATGGCTACACCTTC
>TRBV28|.|TRBD1|TRBJ2-5
CASSLQGASRETQYF
TGTGCCAGCAGTTTACAGGGGGCAAGTCGAGAGACCCAGTACTTC
>TRBV9|.|TRBD2|TRBJ2-7
CASSSSPPPGGEQYF
TGTGCCAGCAGTTCCTCCCCTCCCCCGGGGGGCGAGCAGTACTTC
>TRBV5-1|.|.|TRBJ1-1
CASSSQGGTEAFF
TGCGCCAGCAGCTCCCAGGGAGGGACTGAAGCTTTCTTT
>TRBV28|.|.|TRBJ2-2
CASIAIDAWRNTGELFF
TGTGCCAGCATCGCAATCGACGCGTGGAGGAACACCGGGGAGCTGTTTTTT
>TRBV5-4|many|.|TRBJ2-7
CASSLAGGGAKVYEQYF
TGTGCCAGCAGCTTGGCTGGAGGGGGCGCCAAGGTCTACGAGCAGTACTTC
>TRBV10-3|.|.|TRBJ1-1
CAISESAGLGAYTEAFF
TGTGCCATCAGTGAGTCGGCAGGCCTTGGTGCGTACACTGAAGCTTTCTTT
>TRBV7-8|.|.|TRBJ1-4
CASSLGLQTGKLFF
TGTGCCAGCAGCTTGGGGCTTCAGACGGGAAAACTGTTTTTT
>TRBV9|.|TRBD1|TRBJ2-5
CASSIRQGARETQYF
TGTGCCAGCAGCATCCGACAGGGGGCTAGAGAGACCCAGTACTTC
>TRBV5-1|.|TRBD2|TRBJ2-3
CASSLGWTSGSTDTQYF
TGCGCCAGCAGCCTTGGGTGGACTAGCGGGAGCACAGATACGCAGTATTTT
>TRBV28|.|.|TRBJ1-4
CASSVDSLNEKLFF
TGTGCCAGCAGTGTGGACAGCCTTAATGAAAAACTGTTTTTT
>TRBV3-1/TRBV3-2|.|TRBD2|TRBJ2-1
CASTRFGLAGDNEQFF
TGTGCCAGCACTCGCTTCGGACTAGCGGGAGACAATGAGCAGTTCTTC
>TRBV12-5|once|.|TRBJ2-5
CASGFTGGETQYF
TGTGCTAGTGGTTTCACAGGAGGGGAGACCCAGTACTTC
>TRBV2|once|TRBD2|TRBJ2-1
CASSEAGGPYNEQFF
TGTGCCAGCAGTGAGGCGGGAGGTCCCTACAATGAGCAGTTCTTC
>TRBV25-1|.|TRBD1|TRBJ1-4
CASSPQGATNEKLFF
TGTGCCAGCAGTCCACAGGGGGCAACTAATGAAAAACTGTTTTTT
>TRBV5-1|few|.|TRBJ2-1
CASGPRPSNDNEQFF
TGCGCCAGCGGCCCCCGCCCGTCGAACGACAATGAGCAGTTCTTC
>TRBV5-1|.|TRBD1|TRBJ2-6
CASSLGGTAQSSGANVLTF
TGCGCCAGCAGCTTGGGGGGGACAGCCCAGAGCTCTGGGGCCAACGTCCTGACTTTC
>TRBV4-1|.|.|TRBJ1-4
CASAHPGRGEKLFF
TGCGCCAGCGCGCACCCGGGGAGGGGTGAAAAACTGTTTTTT
>TRBV7-2|.|TRBD1|TRBJ2-5
CASSSPANRTGLTETQYF
TGTGCCAGCAGCTCCCCCGCAAATCGGACAGGCTTAACGGAGACCCAGTACTTC
>TRBV5-1|few|.|TRBJ1-1
CASSLGQGAEAFF
TGCGCCAGCAGCTTGGGGCAGGGCGCTGAAGCTTTCTTT
>TRBV4-3|.|TRBD2|TRBJ2-3
CASSLGRGTDTQYF
TGCGCCAGCAGCTTGGGGAGGGGCACAGATACGCAGTATTTT
>TRBV9|.|TRBD1|TRBJ1-5
CASSVRGGQGDSNQPQHF
TGTGCCAGCAGCGTCCGGGGAGGACAGGGGGACAGCAATCAGCCCCAGCATTTT
>TRBV18|.|TRBD1|TRBJ2-3
CASSPRTGVTDTQYF
TGTGCCAGCTCACCCCGGACAGGAGTAACAGATACGCAGTATTTT
>TRBV5-1|.|.|TRBJ1-1
CASSAPNRGTEAFF
TGCGCCAGCAGCGCGCCTAATCGGGGCACTGAAGCTTTCTTT
>TRBV3-1/TRBV3-2|.|.|TRBJ1-6
CASSQEAMGYSPLHF
TGTGCCAGCAGCCAAGAGGCCATGGGCTATTCACCCCTCCACTTT
>TRBV7-3|many|.|TRBJ1-5
CASSPGGSPLEFYSNQPQHF
TGTGCCAGCAGCCCCGGTGGTAGTCCCCTAGAATTTTATAGCAATCAGCCCCAGCATTTT
>TRBV5-1|once|.|TRBJ2-2
CASSLAEDSRRLETGELFF
TGCGCCAGCAGCTTGGCCGAGGATAGTCGCCGACTCGAGACCGGGGAGCTGTTTTTT
>TRBV19|.|TRBD1|TRBJ1-5
CASSMGTGFNQPQHF
TGTGCCAGTAGTATGGGGACAGGTTTCAATCAGCCCCAGCATTTT
>TRBV24-1|.|.|TRBJ2-1
CATSDSSGQIYNEQFF
TGTGCCACCAGTGATTCGAGTGGACAGATTTACAATGAGCAGTTCTTC